The 28 T cell receptor beta chains below were found in one sample sequenced in a study of T-cell reconstitution after alpha-beta-depleted transplantation in children. Unique molecular identifiers tagged the TCRbeta library. MiXCR was run by TCRdb on the PCR reads, yielding one entry per CDR3 protein. Here the sample spans about 72,000 distinct CDR3 sequences, 6% to 8% being singletons. The source was PBMCs from the stem cell graft donor, collected from the stem cell graft. The source of these receptors is a human donor who donated a stem cell graft to a child with acute lymphoblastic leukemia.

J is TRBJ2-1 and V is TRBV24-1; 7 positions agree with TRBD2. The germline V gene has CDR1 KGHDR and CDR2 SFDVKD. CDR3 length: 14 amino acids. In DNA form, the CDR3 reads TGTGGGGCCAGTGATTTGAGTAGCGGGAATGAGCAGTTCTTC. Translated: CGASDLSSGNEQFF.

There are many counts of this clonotype. The chain links TRBV15 to TRBJ1-5; the D is unclear. Germline V lookup: CDR1 LNHNV, CDR2 YYDKDF (reference sequence). The CDR3 sequence is 12 residues long. V lost 0 bases and J lost 4, with 1 base in between. In DNA, the CDR3 is TGTGCCACCAGCAGAGAGAATCAGCCCCAGCATTTT. It yields the protein CATSRENQPQHF.

V is TRBV10-3 and J is TRBJ2-7; D is ambiguous. Trimming took off 9 bases at V and 0 bases at J, with 9 bases between the two ends. Per germline, CDR1 ENHRY and CDR2 SYGVKD. This CDR3 is 12 amino acids long. CDR3: CAIGTVSYEQYF. The CDR3 nucleotides read TGTGCCATAGGTACAGTCTCCTACGAGCAGTACTTC.

This clonotype was picked up many times. The chain joins TRBV27 to TRBJ2-2; a weak D match, TRBD1 (6 bases). Germline values: CDR1 MNHEY, CDR2 SMNVEV (reference sequence). CDR3 length: 14 amino acids. Deletions cut 2 bases from V and 5 bases from J, with 9 bases between. CDR3: CASSLIRGTGELFF. The CDR3 nucleotides are TGTGCCAGCAGTTTAATCAGGGGAACCGGGGAGCTGTTTTTT.

There are many counts of this clonotype. The J gene is TRBJ1-2, the V gene TRBV27, with D perhaps matching TRBD1 (6 bases). This CDR3 spans 14 amino acids. V was clipped by 0 bases and J by 4 bases, with 9 bases between them. The germline gives CDR1 MNHEY, CDR2 SMNVEV (reference sequence). CDR3 in DNA: TGTGCCAGCAGTTTATCGACGGACAGCTATGGCTACACCTTC. Amino acid sequence: CASSLSTDSYGYTF.

In its sample, this clonotype was seen many times. The chain has TRBV5-1 and TRBJ2-7; 7 bases are a match to TRBD2. There are 14 residues in the CDR3. The J segment lost 0 bases and the V segment lost 6 bases, leaving 6 bases of the junction unmatched. Per germline, CDR1 SGHRS and CDR2 YFSETQ. This CDR3 reads CASTEAGSSYEQYF. In DNA, the CDR3 is TGCGCCAGCACCGAAGCGGGAAGCTCCTACGAGCAGTACTTC.

This clonotype was recorded a few times. The gene calls are TRBV5-1 and TRBJ1-2; 11 bases fit TRBD1. This CDR3 has 15 amino acids. The trim removed 4 bases at V and 3 bases at J, leaving 5 bases unmatched. CDR1 and CDR2 from the germline V gene are SGHRS and YFSETQ. In DNA, the CDR3 is TGCGCCAGCAGCCCGGACAGGGGGCAGGACTATGGCTACACCTTC. Translated: CASSPDRGQDYGYTF.

V usage is TRBV27 and J usage is TRBJ2-3, with D possibly TRBD2 on 5 matching bases. CDR3 length equals 11 residues. Trimming removed 4 bases at V and 8 bases at J, with 7 bases between. Germline loops: CDR1 MNHEY, CDR2 SMNVEV (reference sequence). This CDR3 is CASSSGFTQYF. Here the CDR3 DNA reads TGTGCCAGCAGTTCGGGATTTACGCAGTATTTT.

The table lists this clonotype with many counts. The chain couples TRBV4-3 to TRBJ2-6; TRBD1 matches 12 bases. Trimming cost V 4 bases and J 0 bases; bases outside gene matches: 4. Germline V gene lookup returns CDR1 LGHNA and CDR2 YSLEER. This CDR3 is 18 amino acids long. Here the CDR3 DNA reads TGCGCCAGCAGCCCTGGGACAGGGGGCAGCTCTGGGGCCAACGTCCTGACTTTC. This translates into CASSPGTGGSSGANVLTF.

This clonotype was seen at least ten times. The chain employs TRBV10-3 and TRBJ1-1, with a weak D call TRBD1 (5 bases). With 8 bases removed from V and 4 bases from J, the gap between germline ends came to 14 bases. This CDR3 region has 13 residues. The germline gives CDR1 ENHRY, CDR2 SYGVKD. The CDR3 protein is CAIRDGEGTEAFF. The DNA for the CDR3 is TGTGCCATCCGGGACGGGGAAGGCACTGAAGCTTTCTTT.

Ten or more counts support this clonotype. This chain connects TRBV7-2 to TRBJ1-4; weak D call: TRBD1 (5 bases). V lost 6 bases and J lost 6, with 11 bases in between. The CDR3 runs to 13 residues. Per the germline V gene, CDR1 is SGHTA and CDR2 is FQGNSA. CDR3 sequence reads: CASSSLGDEKLFF. For the CDR3, the DNA is TGTGCCAGCAGTTCCCTAGGGGATGAAAAACTGTTTTTT.

This clonotype was counted at least ten times. The V and J genes are TRBV29-1 and TRBJ1-5; 7 nucleotides align to TRBD1. CDR1 is SQVTM and CDR2 is ANQGSEA in the germline V gene. The CDR3 length is 18 residues. V gave up 7 bases and J gave up 0 bases; unmatched junction bases: 18. CDR3: CSAPGSVWDRHSNQPQHF. CDR3 in DNA: TGCAGCGCACCAGGTTCGGTTTGGGACAGACATAGCAATCAGCCCCAGCATTTT.

The chain uses TRBV19 and TRBJ1-5; D not resolved. Trimming left V 5 bases short and J 2 bases short, with 16 bases between. CDR1 and CDR2 from the germline V gene are LNHDA and SQIVND (reference sequence). The CDR3 is made up of 16 amino acids. CDR3 protein: CASSAPGGQGNQPQHF. The DNA of the CDR3 is TGTGCCAGTAGTGCTCCGGGAGGGCAGGGCAATCAGCCCCAGCATTTT.

This clonotype was observed at least ten times. The gene calls are TRBV11-2 and TRBJ2-5; D not certain. CDR3 length: 14 residues. V was clipped by 7 bases and J by 4 bases, with 16 bases between them. Germline CDR1 reads SGHAT; CDR2 reads FQNNGV. The CDR3 DNA follows: TGTGCCAGCAAAAAGGCCTTTAGTTTAGAGACCCAGTACTTC. Amino acids: CASKKAFSLETQYF.

In nucleotides, the CDR3 is TGTGCCAGTAGCACCGGGACAGGCCATATGCAAAACATTCAGTACTTC. Encoded protein: CASSTGTGHMQNIQYF. The chain employs TRBV19 and TRBJ2-4, with 8 bases fitting TRBD1. The CDR3 has 16 amino acids. The germline CDR1 and CDR2 sequences are LNHDA and SQIVND (reference sequence). The trim removed 6 bases at V and 5 bases at J, leaving 12 bases unmatched. Using reference TRBV19 and TRBJ2-4 for the parts outside the CDR3, the full variable domain is DGGITQSPKYLFRKEGQNVTLSCEQNLNHDAMYWYRQDPGQGLRLIYYSQIVNDFQKGDIAEGYSVSREKKESFPLTVTSAQKNPTAFYLCASSTGTGHMQNIQYFGAGTRLSVL.

The rearrangement uses TRBV7-2 and TRBJ1-2, with 9 bases aligning to TRBD1. Germline V gene lookup returns CDR1 SGHTA and CDR2 FQGNSA. This CDR3 region has 15 residues. With 6 bases clipped from V and 4 bases from J, the junction kept 9 bases outside the gene matches. The DNA of the CDR3 is TGTGCCAGCAGTCTAGAGGGACAGGGCTCCTATGGCTACACCTTC. Its protein is CASSLEGQGSYGYTF.

This clonotype was detected ten times or more. The chain employs TRBV25-1 and TRBJ1-1, with unresolved D. Trimming left V 2 bases short and J 1 base short, with 5 bases between. CDR1 is MGHDK and CDR2 is SYGVNS in the germline V gene. This CDR3 is 13 amino acids long. The CDR3: CASSEKWNTEAFF. The DNA of the CDR3 is TGTGCCAGCAGTGAAAAGTGGAACACTGAAGCTTTCTTT.

The chain recombines TRBV7-9 with TRBJ1-4; TRBD1 aligns across 8 bases. This CDR3 region has 11 residues. CDR1 and CDR2 (germline): SEHNR, FQNEAQ (reference sequence). The V and J ends lost 4 bases and 14 bases, in that order; junction bases with no gene match: 3. DNA of the CDR3: TGTGCCAGCAGCTCGCGGGACAGGCTGTTTTTT. Translation: CASSSRDRLFF.

This clonotype has at least ten counts. The V and J genes are TRBV27 and TRBJ2-1; a possible D gene is TRBD2 (7 bases). Germline V gene sequence: CDR1 MNHEY, CDR2 SMNVEV (reference sequence). The CDR3 totals 13 residues. Deletions cut 8 bases from V and 8 bases from J, with 16 bases between. The CDR3 DNA follows: TGTGCCAGCCTTCGGCCGGGGGGCGATGAGCAGTTCTTC. As protein: CASLRPGGDEQFF.

This clonotype has just a few counts. The chain joins TRBV27 to TRBJ1-1; D call uncertain. Trimming cost V 7 bases and J 8 bases, with 14 bases left between them. The CDR3 covers 12 residues. Per germline, CDR1 MNHEY and CDR2 SMNVEV (reference sequence). CDR3 residues: CASMGSTVEAFF. As DNA, the CDR3 is TGTGCCAGCATGGGAAGTACCGTAGAAGCTTTCTTT.

This clonotype occurred many times. The V call is TRBV20-1, the J call TRBJ2-1; TRBD2 might be the D (7 bases). Per the germline V gene, CDR1 is DFQATT and CDR2 is SNEGSKA (reference sequence). This CDR3 has 14 amino acids. V was shortened by 8 bases and J by 8 bases, with 22 bases between the two germline ends. The CDR3 sequence is CSQRGGAAVDEQFF. The CDR3 nucleotides read TGCAGTCAACGAGGGGGGGCGGCAGTAGATGAGCAGTTCTTC.

This clonotype was observed at least ten times. The conserved closing phenylalanine or tryptophan is absent in this CDR3, likely reflecting a read error. No DNA is shown, since the ends of the CDR3 on it are uncertain; the CDR3 is the one TCRdb lists. The chain has TRBV7-9 and TRBJ1-1; TRBD1 is the table's D call and was not checked against the DNA. The CDR3 is 10 residues long, counting both termini. Germline V gene sequence: CDR1 SEHNR, CDR2 FQNEAQ (reference sequence). The CDR3 sequence is CASSLVEGQI.

This clonotype was seen ten or more times. The chain employs TRBV5-1 and TRBJ1-3; 7 bases are a match to TRBD1. Germline V CDR1 and CDR2: SGHRS, YFSETQ. The V gene end was trimmed by 2 bases and the J gene end by 2 bases; junction bases not matched to a gene: 1. The CDR3 contains 14 residues. The CDR3 loop reads CASSFGTAGNTIYF. CDR3 in DNA: TGCGCCAGCAGCTTTGGGACAGCTGGAAACACCATATATTTT.

Ten or more counts support this clonotype. This rearrangement joins TRBV4-3 to TRBJ2-3, with TRBD2 as a possible D gene (5 bases). Germline CDR1 LGHNA, CDR2 YSLEER. The CDR3 covers 16 residues. V lost 1 base to trimming and J lost 3 bases, with 14 bases between them. The CDR3 region is CASSQVRSGSTDTQYF. The CDR3 DNA reads TGCGCCAGCAGCCAAGTAAGGAGCGGTAGTACAGATACGCAGTATTTT.

The chain employs TRBV12-3 or TRBV12-4 and TRBJ1-2, with TRBD1 identical over 7 bases. This CDR3 region has 15 residues. Trimming at V came to 6 bases and at J to 0 bases, leaving 7 bases not matched to a gene. CDR3 nucleotide sequence: TGTGCCAGCAGCACGCAGGGGGAGCCTAACTATGGCTACACCTTC. Translation: CASSTQGEPNYGYTF.

In its sample, this clonotype was seen many times. The chain uses TRBV7-9 and TRBJ2-7; D remains ambiguous. V was trimmed by 4 bases and J by 3 bases, leaving 13 bases between them. The CDR3 loop spans 14 amino acids. CDR1 is SEHNR, CDR2 FQNEAQ, per germline (reference sequence). CDR3 DNA sequence: TGTGCCAGCAGCTCCAGTCAGAGTTTCTACGAGCAGTACTTC. It translates to CASSSSQSFYEQYF.

This CDR3 is CASSSRDSLAKNIQYF. CDR3 DNA: TGTGCCAGCAGCTCCCGGGACAGCTTAGCCAAAAACATTCAGTACTTC. The chain combines TRBV11-2 with TRBJ2-4, with 7 nucleotides matching TRBD1. Germline V CDR1 and CDR2: SGHAT, FQNNGV. With 4 bases clipped from V and 0 bases from J, the junction kept 6 bases outside the gene matches. The CDR3 is made up of 16 amino acids.

The sample holds many counts of this clonotype. CDR3 DNA sequence: TGCAGCGCCACCGGGACTTCGAGCTACGAGCAGTACTTC. This sequence encodes CSATGTSSYEQYF. V gene TRBV29-1 combines with J gene TRBJ2-7, with D possibly matching TRBD2 (6 bases). The CDR3 is made up of 13 amino acids. Trimming removed 7 bases from V and 3 bases from J, with 16 bases in between. Germline V lookup: CDR1 SQVTM, CDR2 ANQGSEA.